This TCR beta chain was observed in a study of T cell repertoires in cytomegalovirus infection. Study at large: It was the public TCR beta signatures that indicated both CMV infection and matching HLA type. Study-wide results and caveats: Carriers of CMV plus the relevant HLA were identified by cumulative public TCR beta family frequency. The ex vivo response was dominated by HLA-C-restricted CMV-specific TCR beta clonotypes.

TCRdb redid the calling of the reads with MiXCR, one entry per CDR3 protein. The sample has 640,000 or so distinct CDR3 sequences, around 30% seen once. About this clonotype itself: Its antigen is unknown.

The source material was cultured PBMCs, sampled from culture after CMV antigen stimulation. The receptor comes from a human donor in good health (CMV status not recorded). Some clones in this sample may be carry-over from other donors' samples.

The CDR3 nucleotides are TGTGCCAGCCCCGGCCACCCTGACAACAATGAGCAGTTCTTC. Protein: CASPGHPDNNEQFF. J is TRBJ2-1 and V is TRBV6-8; no reliable D call. Germline CDR1 reads MNHGY; CDR2 reads SAAAGT. CDR3 length equals 14 residues. With 8 bases removed from V and 5 bases from J, the gap between germline ends came to 16 bases.